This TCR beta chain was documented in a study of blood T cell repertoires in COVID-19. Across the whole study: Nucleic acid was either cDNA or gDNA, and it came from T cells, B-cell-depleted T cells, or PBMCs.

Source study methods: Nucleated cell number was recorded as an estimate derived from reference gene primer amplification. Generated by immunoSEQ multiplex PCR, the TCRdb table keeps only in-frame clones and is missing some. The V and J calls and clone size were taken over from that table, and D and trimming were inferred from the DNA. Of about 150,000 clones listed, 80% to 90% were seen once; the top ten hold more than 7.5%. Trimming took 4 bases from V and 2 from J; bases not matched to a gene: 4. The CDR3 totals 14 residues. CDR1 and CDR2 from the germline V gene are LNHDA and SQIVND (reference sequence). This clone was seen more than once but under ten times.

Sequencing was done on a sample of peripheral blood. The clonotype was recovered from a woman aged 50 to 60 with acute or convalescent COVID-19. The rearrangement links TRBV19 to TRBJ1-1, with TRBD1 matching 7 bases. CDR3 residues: CASSTQGGNTEAFF. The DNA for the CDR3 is TGTGCCAGTAGTACGCAGGGGGGCAACACTGAAGCTTTCTTT.